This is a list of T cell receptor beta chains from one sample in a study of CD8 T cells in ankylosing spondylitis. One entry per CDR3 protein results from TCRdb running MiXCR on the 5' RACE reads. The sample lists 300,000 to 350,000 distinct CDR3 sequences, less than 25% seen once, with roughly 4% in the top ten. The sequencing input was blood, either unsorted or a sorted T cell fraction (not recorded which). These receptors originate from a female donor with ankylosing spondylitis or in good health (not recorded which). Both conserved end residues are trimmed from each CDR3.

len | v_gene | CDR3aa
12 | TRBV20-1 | SASQRRGYNEQF
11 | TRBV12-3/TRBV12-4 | ASRTSGPYEQY
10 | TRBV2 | ASSEVQETQY
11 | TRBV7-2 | ASSFQGRNGYT
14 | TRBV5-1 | ASSLGPGRQRDTQY
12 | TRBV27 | ASSRTYDMDTQY
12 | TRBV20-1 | SARVGGQGAEQY
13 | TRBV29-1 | SVEDDRASGETQY
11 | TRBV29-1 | SVGLVSYNEQF
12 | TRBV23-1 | ASSQSILRKPQH
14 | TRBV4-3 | ASSQDWSSGANVLT
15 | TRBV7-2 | ASSLQVGRTNTGELF
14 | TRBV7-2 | ASSPSSATNTGELF
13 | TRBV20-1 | SARQPSALGDEQY
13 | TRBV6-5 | ASSYSGGWADTQY